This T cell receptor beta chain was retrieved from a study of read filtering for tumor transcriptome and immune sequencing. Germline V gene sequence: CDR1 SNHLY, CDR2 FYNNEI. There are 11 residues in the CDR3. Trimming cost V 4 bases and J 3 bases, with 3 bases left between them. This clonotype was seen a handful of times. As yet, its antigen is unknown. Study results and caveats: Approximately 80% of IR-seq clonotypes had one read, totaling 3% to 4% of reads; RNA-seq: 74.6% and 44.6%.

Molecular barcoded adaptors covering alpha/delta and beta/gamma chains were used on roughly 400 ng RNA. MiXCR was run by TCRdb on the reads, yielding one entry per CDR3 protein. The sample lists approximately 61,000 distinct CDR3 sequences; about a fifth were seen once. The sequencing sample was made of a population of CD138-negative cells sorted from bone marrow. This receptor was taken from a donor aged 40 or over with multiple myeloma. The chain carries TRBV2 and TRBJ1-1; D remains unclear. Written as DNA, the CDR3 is TGTGCCAGCAGTGGGGACACTGAAGCTTTCTTT. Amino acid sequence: CASSGDTEAFF.